The T cell receptor beta chain described here comes from a study of beta chain features in type 1 diabetes. General study points: In all four CD4+ subsets, TCRB CDR3 length was significantly, moderately reduced in type 1 diabetes. When cDNA is sequenced, cells with high TCR expression could be over-represented.

Purities over 98% were achieved in all sorted populations. The authors reverse transcribed all of the isolated RNA, so sequencing captured expressed TCRB transcripts. This table comes from immunoSEQ multiplex PCR, and its TCRdb copy is limited to in-frame clones, with some not included. Here the sample spans nearly 700,000 clones, about an eighth being singletons. In germline, CDR1 is MNHEY, CDR2 SVGAGI. Trimming removed 5 bases from V and 7 bases from J; junction bases left unmatched: 13. The CDR3 length is 15 residues. Worth noting for this clone: The target antigen is unknown.

The V and J genes are TRBV6-5 and TRBJ2-5; 7 bases are shared with TRBD2. The origin of this receptor is a man aged 18 to 35 with type 1 diabetes. The specimen was naive CD4+ T cells from blood. In nucleotides, the CDR3 is TGTGCCAGCAGTCCCCCCGGCGGGGGATGGCGGACCCAGTACTTC. Its translation: CASSPPGGGWRTQYF.